The clone carrying this T cell receptor (beta chain) was detected once. CDR1 is SGHDN and CDR2 is FVKESK in the germline V gene. V shed 0 bases and J shed 6 bases, with 14 bases lying between them. This CDR3 is built from 15 residues. The entry originates in a study of blood T cell repertoires in COVID-19. Living in under 30 US areas, the participants were between 18 and 89 years of age. The repertoire was sequenced with immunoSEQ multiplex PCR; TCRdb's copy has only in-frame clones and lacks some. The sample lists hundreds of thousands of clones, approximately 90% occurring once. The V and J genes are TRBV14 and TRBJ1-2; D is possibly TRBD1 (5 bases). The TCR was taken from a woman aged 60-75 years in a cohort exposed to, infected with or recovered from COVID-19 (not recorded which). Input material: PBMCs or T cells enriched from blood (not recorded which). CDR3 loop: CASSQEWTSTDGYTF. The CDR3, as DNA: TGTGCCAGCAGCCAAGAATGGACATCTACGGATGGCTACACCTTC.